The 29 T cell receptor beta chains below were found in one sample sequenced in a study of blood T cell repertoires in COVID-19. Clones were sequenced by immunoSEQ multiplex PCR, and TCRdb holds only the in-frame ones, with some missing. Of roughly 80,000 clones in the sample, 88% were seen once. Sequencing used peripheral blood. The source of these receptors is a woman over 75 with acute or convalescent COVID-19.

V gene TRBV29-1 combines with J gene TRBJ1-5, with D possibly being TRBD1 (5 bases). Trimming stripped 8 bases from V and 3 bases from J, with 14 bases between. Germline V gene sequence: CDR1 SQVTM, CDR2 ANQGSEA. There are 13 residues in the CDR3. For the CDR3, the DNA is TGCAGCACCTCTCAGGGAATCAATCAGCCCCAGCATTTT. It translates to CSTSQGINQPQHF.

The chain uses TRBV11-2 and TRBJ2-2; a possible D gene is TRBD2 (6 bases). The CDR3 is 14 amino acids. Between the trimmed V and J ends, which lost 5 bases and 6 bases, there was a span of 13 bases. In germline, CDR1 is SGHAT, CDR2 FQNNGV. CDR3 bases: TGTGCCAGCAGCCGGGGACTCTCTGCCGGGGAGCTGTTTTTT. This translates into CASSRGLSAGELFF. Looking up the rest from reference TRBV11-2 and TRBJ2-2 gives the full variable domain: EAGVAQSPRYKIIEKRQSVAFWCNPISGHATLYWYQQILGQGPKLLIQFQNNGVVDDSQLPKDRFSAERLKGVDSTLKIQPAKLEDSAVYLCASSRGLSAGELFFGEGSRLTVL.

The chain has TRBV3-1 (or the pseudogene TRBV3-2) and TRBJ2-5, with 10 bases identical to TRBD2. With V trimmed by 3 bases and J by 4 bases, 8 bases remained unmatched. This CDR3 spans 16 amino acids. Looked up from germline, CDR1 is LGHDT and CDR2 is YNNKEL (reference sequence). CDR3 protein: CASSHASGREGETQYF. The CDR3 bases are TGTGCCAGCAGCCATGCCAGCGGGAGGGAGGGAGAGACCCAGTACTTC.

This clone came up once. CDR3 region: CAWNFPGQGYYEQYF. The CDR3, as DNA: TGTGCCTGGAACTTCCCGGGACAGGGGTACTACGAGCAGTACTTC. The chain couples TRBV30 to TRBJ2-7; 10 bases agree with TRBD1. Germline-derived CDR1 and CDR2 are GTSNPN and SVGIG (reference sequence). The CDR3 extends over 15 amino acids. The V segment lost 4 bases and the J segment 3 bases; nucleotides outside the gene matches: 9.

The J gene is TRBJ1-6, the V gene TRBV2; TRBD1 agrees at 7 bases. The junction had 8 bases not matched to a gene; V was cut back by 3 bases and J by 9 bases. Germline CDR1 SNHLY, CDR2 FYNNEI. The CDR3 consists of 15 residues. The CDR3 is CASSDQTGSSSPLHF. The CDR3, as DNA: TGTGCCAGCAGTGACCAGACAGGGAGTAGTTCACCCCTCCACTTT. Full variable domain (remainder filled in from reference TRBV2 and TRBJ1-6): EPEVTQTPSHQVTQMGQEVILRCVPISNHLYFYWYRQILGQKVEFLVSFYNNEISEKSEIFDDQFSVERPDGSNFTLKIRSTKLEDSAMYFCASSDQTGSSSPLHFGNGTRLTVT.

This chain joins TRBV30 and TRBJ1-2, with TRBD1 identical over 7 bases. In germline, CDR1 is GTSNPN, CDR2 SVGIG (reference sequence). The CDR3 consists of 12 residues. The ends lost 5 bases at V and 4 bases at J; junction bases unmatched: 4. CDR3 DNA sequence: TGTGCCTGGCAAGACAGGGCCTATGGCTACACCTTC. It codes for CAWQDRAYGYTF.

This chain's CDR3 is CASSQETQDYTF. DNA for the CDR3: TGTGCCAGCAGCCAAGAAACACAGGACTACACCTTC. This chain links TRBV3-1 (or the pseudogene TRBV3-2) with TRBJ1-2; the D gene is possibly TRBD1 (5 bases). The CDR3 is 12 amino acids. Trimming took off 0 bases at V and 10 bases at J, with 9 bases between the two ends. CDR1 is LGHDT, CDR2 YNNKEL, per germline (reference sequence).

This clone was counted once. This rearrangement joins TRBV7-2 to TRBJ1-2, with 9 bases identical to TRBD1. Germline CDR1 SGHTA, CDR2 FQGNSA. Trimming removed 5 bases from V and 8 bases from J; junction bases left unmatched: 15. This CDR3 has 16 amino acids. CDR3: CASSATGTGLVGGYTF. CDR3 nucleotides: TGTGCCAGCAGCGCGACCGGGACAGGGCTGGTCGGCGGCTACACCTTC.

CDR3 loop: CASFSTTRFMNTEAFF. The CDR3 coding sequence is TGTGCCAGTTTCTCGACAACTAGGTTCATGAACACTGAAGCTTTCTTT. The V gene is TRBV19, the J gene TRBJ1-1; D uncertain. The CDR3 runs to 16 residues. The V gene lost 8 bases and the J gene lost 0 bases, with 19 bases spanning the gap. Germline V lookup: CDR1 LNHDA, CDR2 SQIVND (reference sequence).

The chain uses TRBV3-1 (or the pseudogene TRBV3-2) and TRBJ2-1; D possibly corresponds to TRBD1 (6 bases). The CDR3 is 17 amino acids. Per the germline V gene, CDR1 is LGHDT and CDR2 is YNNKEL (reference sequence). Trimming removed 3 bases from V and 8 bases from J, with 23 bases in between. The CDR3 loop reads CASSHFFRQGIRDEQFF. As DNA, the CDR3 is TGTGCCAGCAGCCATTTTTTCCGGCAGGGGATCAGGGATGAGCAGTTCTTC.

The V gene is TRBV6-5, the J gene TRBJ2-7; possible D gene TRBD2, 5 bases. The CDR3 runs to 13 residues. Between the trimmed V and J ends, which lost 6 bases and 8 bases, there was a span of 17 bases. Germline CDR1 and CDR2: MNHEY and SVGAGI. The CDR3 DNA reads TGTGCCAGCAGGGAGGCTAATAAATATCAGCAGTACTTC. Translating gives CASREANKYQQYF.

With respect to this clone: One end of the junction is discordant with germline, which a read error may explain. V gene TRBV23-1 combines with J gene TRBJ1-5; D remains ambiguous. TRBV23-1 is marked as an open reading frame, function uncertain. The CDR3 runs 10 residues. The CDR3 spells CASSQSPGNF. In nucleotides, the CDR3 is TGCGCCAGCAGTCAATCGCCGGGTAATTTT.

The chain couples TRBV10-2 to TRBJ1-1; 7 bases align to TRBD1. Germline-derived CDR1 and CDR2 are WSHSY and SAAADI. J lost 5 bases, V lost 4 bases, and 10 bases had no gene match. The CDR3 loop spans 15 amino acids. The CDR3 nucleotides read TGCGCCAGCAGTGGGAAGACAGGGAGAAAAACTGAAGCTTTCTTT. It translates to CASSGKTGRKTEAFF.

V gene TRBV23-1 combines with J gene TRBJ1-2; D is undetermined. TRBV23-1 is designated an ORF whose function remains uncertain. Trimming left V 0 bases short and J 0 bases short, with 14 bases between. The CDR3 is 17 amino acids. CDR3 protein: CASSQSLLSASNYGYTF. CDR3 sequence (DNA): TGCGCCAGCAGTCAATCGTTGTTATCCGCGTCTAACTATGGCTACACCTTC.

CDR3 coding DNA: TGTGCCAGTAGGGGGAGGACCGATCAGCCCCAGCATTTT. This codes for CASRGRTDQPQHF. The chain couples TRBV19 to TRBJ1-5; the D is unclear. V was trimmed by 6 bases and J by 5 bases, leaving 11 bases between them. This CDR3 comprises 13 residues. The germline V gene has CDR1 LNHDA and CDR2 SQIVND (reference sequence).

J is TRBJ2-5 and V is TRBV11-2; 8 bases match TRBD2. This CDR3 has 14 amino acids. Trimming took 3 bases from V and 1 from J; bases not matched to a gene: 1. The germline V gene encodes CDR1 SGHAT and CDR2 FQNNGV. In DNA form, the CDR3 reads TGTGCCAGCAGCTTGACTAGCGCCCAAGAGACCCAGTACTTC. It encodes CASSLTSAQETQYF. Combining the CDR3 with reference TRBV11-2 and TRBJ2-5 gives the whole variable domain EAGVAQSPRYKIIEKRQSVAFWCNPISGHATLYWYQQILGQGPKLLIQFQNNGVVDDSQLPKDRFSAERLKGVDSTLKIQPAKLEDSAVYLCASSLTSAQETQYFGPGTRLLVL.

The chain recombines TRBV5-1 with TRBJ2-1; 9 bases are a match to TRBD2. This CDR3 contains 16 residues. In germline, CDR1 is SGHRS, CDR2 YFSETQ. The V and J ends lost 4 bases and 9 bases, in that order; junction bases with no gene match: 14. In DNA form, the CDR3 reads TGCGCCAGCAGCGCTAACCTAGCGGGGAGAGGTGGTGAGCAGTTCTTC. This sequence encodes CASSANLAGRGGEQFF.

The chain is built from TRBV25-1 and TRBJ2-5, with 7 bases that match TRBD1. In germline, CDR1 is MGHDK, CDR2 SYGVNS. The CDR3 has 16 residues. Trimming cost V 4 bases and J 2 bases; bases outside gene matches: 10. The CDR3 bases are TGTGCCAGCAGTGGTTACCGGGACAGAAAGCAAGAGACCCAGTACTTC. It codes for CASSGYRDRKQETQYF.

The rearrangement joins TRBV20-1 to TRBJ2-7; unclear D gene. The CDR3 length is 14 residues. The germline V gene has CDR1 DFQATT and CDR2 SNEGSKA (reference sequence). Trimming removed 6 bases from V and 0 bases from J, with 15 bases in between. The CDR3 DNA sequence: TGCAGTGCGAGTCGGATGGAGAGCTCCTACGAGCAGTACTTC. Translating it yields CSASRMESSYEQYF.

This chain links TRBV4-2 with TRBJ2-3; TRBD2 matches at 9 bases. This CDR3 has 16 amino acids. CDR1 is LGHNA and CDR2 is YNFKEQ in the germline V gene. J was trimmed by 3 bases and V by 0 bases; bases with no gene match: 4. The CDR3 DNA reads as TGTGCCAGCAGCCAAGATGTAGCGGGAGATACAGATACGCAGTATTTT. Translation gives CASSQDVAGDTDTQYF.

This clone was seen just once. This chain connects TRBV19 to TRBJ2-3; 10 bases align to TRBD2. Germline V gene sequence: CDR1 LNHDA, CDR2 SQIVND (reference sequence). The CDR3 runs 17 residues. V lost 5 bases and J lost 6; bases outside the gene matches: 14. The CDR3 sequence: CASSSGAGGDLRDTQYF. CDR3 bases: TGTGCCAGTAGTTCCGGAGCGGGGGGGGACCTCCGCGATACGCAGTATTTT.

The chain links TRBV2 to TRBJ1-5, with D perhaps TRBD1 (5 bases). Germline CDR1 and CDR2: SNHLY and FYNNEI. V was pared by 7 bases and J by 2 bases, with 12 bases between. CDR3 size: 14 residues. The CDR3 nucleotides are TGTGCCAGCAATCGGGGGGGAGGCAATCAGCCCCAGCATTTT. Amino acids: CASNRGGGNQPQHF. Based on the CDR3 plus reference TRBV2 and TRBJ1-5, the full variable domain is EPEVTQTPSHQVTQMGQEVILRCVPISNHLYFYWYRQILGQKVEFLVSFYNNEISEKSEIFDDQFSVERPDGSNFTLKIRSTKLEDSAMYFCASNRGGGNQPQHFGDGTRLSIL.

The rearrangement links TRBV5-1 to TRBJ2-5; D possibly corresponds to TRBD2 (5 bases). V lost 7 bases to trimming and J lost 3 bases, with 13 bases between them. Germline V lookup: CDR1 SGHRS, CDR2 YFSETQ. CDR3 size: 13 residues. CDR3 in amino acids: CASAGVAEETQYF. The CDR3 coding sequence is TGCGCCAGCGCCGGGGTGGCCGAAGAGACCCAGTACTTC.

This clone appeared once. V is TRBV4-2 and J is TRBJ2-1; TRBD2 aligns across 7 bases. CDR1 is LGHNA, CDR2 YNFKEQ, per germline. The CDR3 is 14 residues long. Losses at the gene ends were 3 bases for V and 8 bases for J; bases not matched to a gene: 7. CDR3 nucleotides: TGTGCCAGCAGCCATTGGGAGGGCCAAGATGAGCAGTTCTTC. This gives the protein CASSHWEGQDEQFF.

The rearrangement links TRBV5-1 to TRBJ2-3, with D tentatively TRBD1 (6 bases). The CDR3 totals 15 residues. Trimming removed 2 bases from V and 3 bases from J, with 13 bases in between. Germline-derived CDR1 and CDR2 are SGHRS and YFSETQ. The CDR3 loop reads CASSFEGVGTDTQYF. The CDR3 DNA reads as TGCGCCAGCAGCTTCGAGGGGGTGGGGACAGATACGCAGTATTTT.

This chain joins TRBV3-1 (or the pseudogene TRBV3-2) and TRBJ2-7; tentative D call: TRBD2 (5 bases). Between the trimmed V and J ends, which lost 4 bases and 3 bases, there was a span of 10 bases. The CDR3 sequence is 13 residues long. Germline V gives CDR1 LGHDT, CDR2 YNNKEL (reference sequence). CDR3 protein: CASSRGEFYEQYF. The CDR3 bases are TGTGCCAGCAGCCGTGGGGAGTTCTACGAGCAGTACTTC.

The chain uses TRBV6-5 and TRBJ2-7; possibly TRBD1 for D (6 bases). The CDR3 sequence is 14 residues long. The germline V gene encodes CDR1 MNHEY and CDR2 SVGAGI. Between the trimmed V and J ends, which lost 6 bases and 3 bases, there was a span of 15 bases. The CDR3 sequence is CASSASGRGYEQYF. In nucleotides, the CDR3 is TGTGCCAGCAGCGCCTCGGGCAGGGGCTACGAGCAGTACTTC.

V and J are TRBV19 and TRBJ1-2; D might be TRBD1 (6 bases). The V end lost 4 bases, the J end lost 4 bases, and 13 bases lay between the germline ends. The CDR3 covers 14 residues. CDR1 is LNHDA and CDR2 is SQIVND in the germline V gene (reference sequence). CDR3 region: CASSTDRPLYGYTF. In DNA, the CDR3 is TGTGCCAGTAGTACGGACAGACCACTCTATGGCTACACCTTC.

CDR3 amino acids: CASTRNDGELFF. Written as DNA, the CDR3 is TGTGCCAGCACTAGGAATGACGGGGAGCTGTTTTTT. V usage is TRBV2 and J usage is TRBJ2-2; D is unclear. The V gene's germline CDR1 is SNHLY and CDR2 FYNNEI. CDR3 length equals 12 residues. V was cut by 7 bases and J by 7 bases, with 10 bases left in between.